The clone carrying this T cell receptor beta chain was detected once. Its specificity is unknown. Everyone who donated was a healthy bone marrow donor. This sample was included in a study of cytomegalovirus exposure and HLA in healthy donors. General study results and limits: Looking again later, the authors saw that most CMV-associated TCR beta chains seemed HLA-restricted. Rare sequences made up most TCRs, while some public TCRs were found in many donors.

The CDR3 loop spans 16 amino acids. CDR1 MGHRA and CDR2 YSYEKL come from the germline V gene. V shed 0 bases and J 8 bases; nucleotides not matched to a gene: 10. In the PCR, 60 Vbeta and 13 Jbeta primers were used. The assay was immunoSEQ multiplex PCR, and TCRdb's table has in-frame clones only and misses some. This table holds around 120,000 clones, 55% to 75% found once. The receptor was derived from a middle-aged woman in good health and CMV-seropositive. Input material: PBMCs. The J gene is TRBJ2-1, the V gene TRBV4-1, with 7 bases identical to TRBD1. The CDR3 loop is CASSQDQGQGVYEQFF. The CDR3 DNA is TGCGCCAGCAGCCAAGATCAGGGCCAGGGGGTCTATGAGCAGTTCTTC.